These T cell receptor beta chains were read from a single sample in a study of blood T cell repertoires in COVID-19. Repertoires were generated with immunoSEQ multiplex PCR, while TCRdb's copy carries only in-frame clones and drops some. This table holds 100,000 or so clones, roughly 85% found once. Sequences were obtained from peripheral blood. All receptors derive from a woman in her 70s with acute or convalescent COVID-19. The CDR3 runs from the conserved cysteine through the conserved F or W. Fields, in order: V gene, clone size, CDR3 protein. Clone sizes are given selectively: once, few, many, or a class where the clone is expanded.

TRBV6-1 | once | CASSEESGGTQYF
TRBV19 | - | CASRAQQGSPGGNTIYF
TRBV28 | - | CASSFVGHSGNTIYF
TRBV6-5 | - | CASAAVPNYGYTF
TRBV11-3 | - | CASSRGENTEAFF
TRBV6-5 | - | CASHRRQDLTGELFF
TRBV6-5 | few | CASSYSGADDQPQHF
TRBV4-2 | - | CASGGRGRAFDTEAFF
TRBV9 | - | CASSVDQKNTGELFF
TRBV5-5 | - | CASSFQGVKNIQYF
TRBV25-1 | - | CASWAGGFRNEQFF
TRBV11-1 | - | CASTLGQGENNEQFF
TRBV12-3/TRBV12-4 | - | CASSPTLYGYTF